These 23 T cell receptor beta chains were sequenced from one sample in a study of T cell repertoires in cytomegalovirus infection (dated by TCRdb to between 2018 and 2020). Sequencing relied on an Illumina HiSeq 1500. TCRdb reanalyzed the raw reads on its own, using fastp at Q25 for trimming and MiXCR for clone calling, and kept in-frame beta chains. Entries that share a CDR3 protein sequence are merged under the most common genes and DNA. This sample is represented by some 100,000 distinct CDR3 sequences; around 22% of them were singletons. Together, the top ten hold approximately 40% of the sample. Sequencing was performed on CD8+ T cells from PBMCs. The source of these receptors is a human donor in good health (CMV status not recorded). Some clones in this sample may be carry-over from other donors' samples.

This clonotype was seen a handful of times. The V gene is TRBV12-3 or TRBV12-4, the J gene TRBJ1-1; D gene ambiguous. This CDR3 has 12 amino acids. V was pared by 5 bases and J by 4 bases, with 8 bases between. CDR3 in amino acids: CASSEEPTEAFF. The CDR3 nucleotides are TGTGCCAGCAGTGAGGAGCCCACTGAAGCTTTCTTT.

CDR3 nucleotide sequence: TGTGCCAGCAGCCCTCCCGAGGGCCCGAACACTGAAGCTTTCTTT. As protein: CASSPPEGPNTEAFF. The chain uses TRBV11-3 and TRBJ1-1; D gene unclear. The CDR3 loop spans 15 amino acids. Trimming pared 5 bases from V and 1 base from J, leaving 14 bases between. Germline V gene lookup returns CDR1 SGHNT and CDR2 YENEEA.

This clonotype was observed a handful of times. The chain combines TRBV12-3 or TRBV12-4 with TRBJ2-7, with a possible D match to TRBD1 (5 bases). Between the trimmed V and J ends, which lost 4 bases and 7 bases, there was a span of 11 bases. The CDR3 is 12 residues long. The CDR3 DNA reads TGTGCCAGCAGTTCGACAGTTTGGGAGCAGTACTTC. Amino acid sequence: CASSSTVWEQYF.

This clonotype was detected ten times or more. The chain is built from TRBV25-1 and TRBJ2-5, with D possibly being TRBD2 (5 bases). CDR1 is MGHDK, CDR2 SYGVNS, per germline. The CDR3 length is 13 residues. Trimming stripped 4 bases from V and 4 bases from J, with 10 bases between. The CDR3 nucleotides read TGTGCCAGCAGTGCTTCTAGCCCAGAGACCCAGTACTTC. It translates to CASSASSPETQYF.

CDR3 amino acids: CSVVEGPTYEQYF. The CDR3 coding sequence is TGCAGCGTTGTCGAGGGACCCACCTACGAGCAGTACTTC. The chain employs TRBV29-1 and TRBJ2-7; the D gene could be TRBD1 or TRBD2 (5 bases each). V gave up 4 bases and J gave up 2 bases, with 12 bases separating them. The CDR3 contains 13 residues. CDR1 and CDR2 from the germline V gene are SQVTM and ANQGSEA.

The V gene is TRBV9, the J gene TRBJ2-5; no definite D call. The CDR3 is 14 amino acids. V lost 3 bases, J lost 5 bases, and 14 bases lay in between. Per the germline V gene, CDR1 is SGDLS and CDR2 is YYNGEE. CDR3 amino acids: CASSAPQGVETQYF. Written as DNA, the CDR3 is TGTGCCAGCAGCGCTCCTCAAGGTGTGGAGACCCAGTACTTC.

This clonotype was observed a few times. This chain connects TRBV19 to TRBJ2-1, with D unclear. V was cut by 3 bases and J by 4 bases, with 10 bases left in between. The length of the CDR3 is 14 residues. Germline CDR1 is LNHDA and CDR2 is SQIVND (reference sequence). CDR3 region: CASSMRSKYNEQFF. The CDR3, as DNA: TGTGCCAGTAGTATGCGGTCGAAATACAATGAGCAGTTCTTC.

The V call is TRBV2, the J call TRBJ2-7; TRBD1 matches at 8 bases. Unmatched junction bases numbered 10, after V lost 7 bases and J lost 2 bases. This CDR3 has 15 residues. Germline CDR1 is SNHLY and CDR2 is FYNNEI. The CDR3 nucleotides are TGTGCCAGCATCCCTACCCAGGGACAGGCCTACGAGCAGTACTTC. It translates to CASIPTQGQAYEQYF.

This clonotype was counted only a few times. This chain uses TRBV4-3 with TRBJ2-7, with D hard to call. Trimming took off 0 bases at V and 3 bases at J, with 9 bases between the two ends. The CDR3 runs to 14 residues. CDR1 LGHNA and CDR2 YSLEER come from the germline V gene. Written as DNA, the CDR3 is TGCGCCAGCAGCCAAGAGATAGGTTTCTACGAGCAGTACTTC. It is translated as CASSQEIGFYEQYF.

The CDR3 loop reads CASNNQGGVQETQYF. The CDR3 DNA reads TGCGCCAGCAACAACCAGGGGGGGGTCCAAGAGACCCAGTACTTC. This chain uses TRBV5-1 with TRBJ2-5; either TRBD1 or TRBD2 may fit D (7 bases each). This CDR3 has 15 amino acids. Germline CDR1 is SGHRS and CDR2 is YFSETQ. Trimming cost V 6 bases and J 1 base, with 16 bases left between them. Together with reference TRBV5-1 and TRBJ2-5, the CDR3 gives the full variable domain: KAGVTQTPRYLIKTRGQQVTLSCSPISGHRSVSWYQQTPGQGLQFLFEYFSETQRNKGNFPGRFSGRQFSNSRSEMNVSTLELGDSALYLCASNNQGGVQETQYFGPGTRLLVL.

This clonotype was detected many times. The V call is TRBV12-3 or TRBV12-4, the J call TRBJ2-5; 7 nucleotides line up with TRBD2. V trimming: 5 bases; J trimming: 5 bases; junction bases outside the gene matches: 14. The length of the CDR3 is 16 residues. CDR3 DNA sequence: TGTGCCAGCAGTCCCTCTATAGCCGGGCGGGGGGAGACCCAGTACTTC. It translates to CASSPSIAGRGETQYF.

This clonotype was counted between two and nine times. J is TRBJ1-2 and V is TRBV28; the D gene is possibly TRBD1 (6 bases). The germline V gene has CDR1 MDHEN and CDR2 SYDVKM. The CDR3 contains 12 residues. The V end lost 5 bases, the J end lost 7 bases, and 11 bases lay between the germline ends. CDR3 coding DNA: TGTGCCAGCAGTAGCAGGGGCCCTGGCTACACCTTC. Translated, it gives CASSSRGPGYTF.

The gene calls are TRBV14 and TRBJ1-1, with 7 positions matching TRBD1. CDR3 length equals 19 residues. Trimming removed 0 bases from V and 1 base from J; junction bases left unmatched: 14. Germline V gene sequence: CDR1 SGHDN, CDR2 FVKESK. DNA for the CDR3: TGTGCCAGCAGCCAAGATTTATCATGGGGAGGGGGCGAGAACACTGAAGCTTTCTTT. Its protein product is CASSQDLSWGGGENTEAFF.

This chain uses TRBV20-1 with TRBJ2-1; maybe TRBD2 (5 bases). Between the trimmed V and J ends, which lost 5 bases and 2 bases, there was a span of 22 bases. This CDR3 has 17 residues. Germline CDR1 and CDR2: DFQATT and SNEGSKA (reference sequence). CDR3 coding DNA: TGCAGTGCTTACCCGACGGAGGTGGCCCACGCCTACAATGAGCAGTTCTTC. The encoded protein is CSAYPTEVAHAYNEQFF.

The DNA for the CDR3 is TGCAGTGCTAGGGCCTTTGCGGACTCCTACGAGCAGTACTTC. Protein: CSARAFADSYEQYF. The chain has TRBV20-1 and TRBJ2-7, with D unclear. Germline CDR1 DFQATT, CDR2 SNEGSKA (reference sequence). V was trimmed by 3 bases and J by 0 bases, leaving 12 bases between them. The CDR3 loop spans 14 amino acids.

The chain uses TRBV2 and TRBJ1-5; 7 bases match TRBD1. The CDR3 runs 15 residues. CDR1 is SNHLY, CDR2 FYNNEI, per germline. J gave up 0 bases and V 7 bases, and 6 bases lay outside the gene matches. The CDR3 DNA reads TGTGCCAGCACTACAGGGGAGGCTAGCAATCAGCCCCAGCATTTT. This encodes CASTTGEASNQPQHF.

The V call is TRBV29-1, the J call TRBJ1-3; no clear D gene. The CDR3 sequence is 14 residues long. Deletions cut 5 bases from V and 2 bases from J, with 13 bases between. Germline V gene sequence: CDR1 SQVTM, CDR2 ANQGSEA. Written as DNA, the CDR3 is TGCAGCGTTCTGCTCGAAAGGCCTGGAAACACCATATATTTT. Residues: CSVLLERPGNTIYF.

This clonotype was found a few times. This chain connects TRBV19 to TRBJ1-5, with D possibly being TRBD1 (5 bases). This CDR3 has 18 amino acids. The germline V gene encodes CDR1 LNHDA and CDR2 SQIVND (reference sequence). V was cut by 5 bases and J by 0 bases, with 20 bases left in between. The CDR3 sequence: CASSSGIDGGYSNQPQHF. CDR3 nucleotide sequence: TGTGCCAGTAGTTCAGGGATCGACGGGGGATATAGCAATCAGCCCCAGCATTTT.

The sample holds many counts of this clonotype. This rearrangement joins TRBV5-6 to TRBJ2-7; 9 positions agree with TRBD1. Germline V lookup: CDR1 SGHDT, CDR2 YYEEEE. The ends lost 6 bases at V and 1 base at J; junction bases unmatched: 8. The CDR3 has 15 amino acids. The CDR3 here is CASTFTGGGSYEQYF. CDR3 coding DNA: TGTGCCAGCACCTTTACAGGGGGCGGTTCCTACGAGCAGTACTTC.

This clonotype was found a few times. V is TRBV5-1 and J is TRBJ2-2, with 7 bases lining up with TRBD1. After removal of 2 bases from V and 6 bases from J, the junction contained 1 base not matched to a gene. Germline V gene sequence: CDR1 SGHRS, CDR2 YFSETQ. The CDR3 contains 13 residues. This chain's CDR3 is CASSLTGAGELFF. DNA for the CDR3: TGCGCCAGCAGCTTAACAGGGGCCGGGGAGCTGTTTTTT.

The DNA of the CDR3 is TGTGCCAGCAACGATGCGGGACTGACCTCCTACGAGCAGTACTTC. Protein product: CASNDAGLTSYEQYF. V is TRBV12-3 or TRBV12-4 and J is TRBJ2-7, with D maybe TRBD2 (6 bases). This CDR3 spans 15 amino acids. The ends were cut back, 7 bases at V and 0 bases at J, with 16 bases in the middle.

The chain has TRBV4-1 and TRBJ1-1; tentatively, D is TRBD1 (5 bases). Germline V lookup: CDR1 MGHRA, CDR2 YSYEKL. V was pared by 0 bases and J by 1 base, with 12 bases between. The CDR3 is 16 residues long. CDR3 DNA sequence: TGCGCCAGCAGCCAAGACGGTGGGGACGGGAACACTGAAGCTTTCTTT. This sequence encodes CASSQDGGDGNTEAFF.

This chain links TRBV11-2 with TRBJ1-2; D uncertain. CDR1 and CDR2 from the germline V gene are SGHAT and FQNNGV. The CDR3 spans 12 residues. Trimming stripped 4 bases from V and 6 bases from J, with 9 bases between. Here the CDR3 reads CASSSARNGYTF. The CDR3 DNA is TGTGCCAGCAGCTCCGCTAGGAATGGCTACACCTTC.